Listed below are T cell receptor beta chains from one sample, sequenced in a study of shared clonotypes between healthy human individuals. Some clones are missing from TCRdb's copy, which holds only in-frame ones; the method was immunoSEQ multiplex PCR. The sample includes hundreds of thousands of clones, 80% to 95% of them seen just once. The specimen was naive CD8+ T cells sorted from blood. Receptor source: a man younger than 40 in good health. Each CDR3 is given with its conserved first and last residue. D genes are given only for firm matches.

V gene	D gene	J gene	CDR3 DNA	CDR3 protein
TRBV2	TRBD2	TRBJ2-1	TGTGCCAGCAGTGGGGCTAGCGGGAGATTCGACAATGAGCAGTTCTTC	CASSGASGRFDNEQFF
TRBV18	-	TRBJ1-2	TGTGCCAGCTCCCCCGAAGTAAGCTATGGCTACACCTTC	CASSPEVSYGYTF
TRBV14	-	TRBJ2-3	TGTGCCAGCAGCCGGGGTTCTAGCACAGATACGCAGTATTTT	CASSRGSSTDTQYF
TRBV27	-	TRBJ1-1	TGTGCCAGCAGCTCCCTACAGGGTGACTCCAGGAACACTGAAGCTTTCTTT	CASSSLQGDSRNTEAFF
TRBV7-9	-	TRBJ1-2	TGTGCCAGCAGCAATGGGTGGGGGGACGTTTATGGCTACACCTTC	CASSNGWGDVYGYTF
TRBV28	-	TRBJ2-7	TGTGCCAGCAGAAGACGGACGGCAACCTACGAGCAGTACTTC	CASRRRTATYEQYF
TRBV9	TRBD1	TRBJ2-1	TGTGCCAGCAAAACCGACAGGGGACCTTACAATGAGCAGTTCTTC	CASKTDRGPYNEQFF
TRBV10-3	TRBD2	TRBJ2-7	TGTGCCATCAGTCTAACTAGCGGGACCTACGAGCAGTACTTC	CAISLTSGTYEQYF
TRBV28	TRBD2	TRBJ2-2	TGTGCCAGCAGTATTCTAGCGGAAAACACCGGGGAGCTGTTTTTT	CASSILAENTGELFF
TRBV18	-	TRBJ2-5	TGTGCCAGCTCCGCAGGGGCCGGAGGGGTTGAGACCCAGTACTTC	CASSAGAGGVETQYF
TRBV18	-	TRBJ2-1	TGTGCCAGCTACCGTGGTTCCTACAATGAGCAGTTCTTC	CASYRGSYNEQFF
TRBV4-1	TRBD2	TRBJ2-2	TGCGCCAGCAGCCCGAGCGGGAGGGGGACCGGGGAGCTGTTTTTT	CASSPSGRGTGELFF
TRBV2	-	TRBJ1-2	TGTGCCAGCAGTGTACGGGGACCGACCAACTATGGCTACACCTTC	CASSVRGPTNYGYTF
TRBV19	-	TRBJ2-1	TGTGCCACCCATGAGGGGGGGTACAATGAGCAGTTCTTC	CATHEGGYNEQFF
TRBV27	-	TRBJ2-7	TGTGCCAGCAGTTTATTCCAGGGCAGCATGGACTACGAGCAGTACTTC	CASSLFQGSMDYEQYF
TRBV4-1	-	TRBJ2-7	TGCGCCAGCAGCCCCCGACAAGGGGACTACGAGCAGTACTTC	CASSPRQGDYEQYF
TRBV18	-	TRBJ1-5	TGTGCCAGCTCACCAGGGTTCGGGAATCAGCCCCAGCATTTT	CASSPGFGNQPQHF
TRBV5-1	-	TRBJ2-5	TGCGCCAGCAGCTTGGACCGAAGACAAGAGACCCAGTACTTC	CASSLDRRQETQYF
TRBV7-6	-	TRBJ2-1	TGTGCCAGCAGCCACGAAACAGCCTACAATGAGCAGTTCTTC	CASSHETAYNEQFF
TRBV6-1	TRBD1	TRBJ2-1	TGTGCCAGCAGTGATGGACAGGGTGCAGGCAATGAGCAGTTCTTC	CASSDGQGAGNEQFF
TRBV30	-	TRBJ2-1	TGTGCCTGGAGAGATCAAAGCAATGAGCAGTTCTTC	CAWRDQSNEQFF
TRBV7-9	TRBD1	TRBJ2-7	TGTGCCAGCAGCACCCCGTGGGGCAGGGGGTCCTACGAGCAGTACTTC	CASSTPWGRGSYEQYF
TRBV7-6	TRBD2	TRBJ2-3	TGTGCCAGCAGCTTAGAGCGGGGCCGAGATACGCAGTATTTT	CASSLERGRDTQYF
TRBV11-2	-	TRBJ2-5	TGTGCCAGCAGACTGTCGGGGGAGACCCAGTACTTC	CASRLSGETQYF
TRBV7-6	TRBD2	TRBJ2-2	TGTGCCAGCAGCTGGACTAGCGGGAGGGGAAGCACCGGGGAGCTGTTTTTT	CASSWTSGRGSTGELFF